This paragraph covers one T cell receptor beta chain sequence. The source of the sample is a study of blood T cell repertoires in COVID-19. Overall study context: Both acute and convalescent COVID-19 samples were obtained from the United States, Italy and Spain.

The protocol was immunoSEQ multiplex PCR, while the TCRdb copy is restricted to in-frame clones and leaves out a portion. Of under 250,000 clones in the sample, roughly 85% were seen once. This CDR3 region has 13 residues. Germline CDR1 is MDHEN and CDR2 is SYDVKM. The junction had 5 bases not matched to a gene; V was cut back by 7 bases and J by 2 bases. The source material was peripheral blood. The rearrangement uses TRBV28 and TRBJ2-7; 7 bases map to TRBD2. The TCR was taken from a middle-aged man who had recovered from COVID-19. The CDR3 nucleotides are TGTGCCAGCACAACAGCGGGACCCTACGAGCAGTACTTC. Translation: CASTTAGPYEQYF.